This paragraph reports one T cell receptor (beta chain). The authors' processing: Estimated nucleated cell counts came from reference gene primer amplification. The assay was immunoSEQ multiplex PCR, and TCRdb's table has in-frame clones only and misses some. V and J calls and clone size are given by that table; D and trimming were obtained from the DNA. The sample lists about 240,000 clones; 75% to 90% were seen once. This CDR3 spans 14 amino acids. V was trimmed by 4 bases and J by 0 bases, leaving 7 bases between them. The germline gives CDR1 LGHDT, CDR2 YNNKEL (reference sequence). These data come from a study of blood T cell repertoires in COVID-19. Overall study context: Samples of COVID-19 (acute and convalescent) were obtained from the United States, Italy and Spain.

Ages ranged from about 18 to 89 years, with residence in about 23 US areas. Participants reported their clinical history, and cohort assignment relied on those reports. This rearrangement joins TRBV3-1 (or the pseudogene TRBV3-2) to TRBJ2-1, with D unclear. Material for sequencing was PBMCs or T cells enriched from blood (not recorded which). The sequence came from a woman aged 40 to 50 with acute COVID-19. The chain's CDR3 is CASSPSSSYNEQFF. As DNA, the CDR3 is TGTGCCAGCAGCCCGTCTAGCTCCTACAATGAGCAGTTCTTC.